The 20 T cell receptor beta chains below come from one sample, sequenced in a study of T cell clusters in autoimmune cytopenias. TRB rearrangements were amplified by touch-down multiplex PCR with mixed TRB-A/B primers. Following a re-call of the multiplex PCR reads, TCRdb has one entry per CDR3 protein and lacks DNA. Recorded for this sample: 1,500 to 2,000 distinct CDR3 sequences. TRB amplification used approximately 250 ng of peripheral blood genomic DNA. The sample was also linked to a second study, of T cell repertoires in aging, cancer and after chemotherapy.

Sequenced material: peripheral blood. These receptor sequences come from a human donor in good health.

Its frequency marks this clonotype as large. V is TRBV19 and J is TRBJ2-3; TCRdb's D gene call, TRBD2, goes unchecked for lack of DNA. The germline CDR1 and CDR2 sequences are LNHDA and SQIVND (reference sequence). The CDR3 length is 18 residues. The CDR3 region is CASSIEKTSGSWADTQYF.

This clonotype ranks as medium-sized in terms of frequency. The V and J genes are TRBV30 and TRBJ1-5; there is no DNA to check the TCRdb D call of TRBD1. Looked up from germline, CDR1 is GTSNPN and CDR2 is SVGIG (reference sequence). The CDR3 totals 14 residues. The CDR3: CAWSAGTANQPQHF.

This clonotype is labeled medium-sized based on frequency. Here the CDR3 reads CASSPPGGASRQPQHF. This sequence joins TRBV18 and TRBJ1-5. This CDR3 has 16 residues. Germline V lookup: CDR1 KGHSH, CDR2 LQKENI.

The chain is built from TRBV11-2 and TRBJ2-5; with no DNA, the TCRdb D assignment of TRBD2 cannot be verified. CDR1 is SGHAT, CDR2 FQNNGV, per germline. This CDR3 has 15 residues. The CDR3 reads CASSLSGGAEKTQYF.

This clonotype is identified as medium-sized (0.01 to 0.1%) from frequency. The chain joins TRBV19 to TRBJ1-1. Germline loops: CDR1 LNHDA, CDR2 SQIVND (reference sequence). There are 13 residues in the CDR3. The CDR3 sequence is CASSIGTATEAFF.

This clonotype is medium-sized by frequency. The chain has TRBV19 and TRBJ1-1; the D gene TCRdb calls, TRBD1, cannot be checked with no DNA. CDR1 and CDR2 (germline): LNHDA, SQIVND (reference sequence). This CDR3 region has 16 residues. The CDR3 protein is CASTLYRGGMNTEAFF.

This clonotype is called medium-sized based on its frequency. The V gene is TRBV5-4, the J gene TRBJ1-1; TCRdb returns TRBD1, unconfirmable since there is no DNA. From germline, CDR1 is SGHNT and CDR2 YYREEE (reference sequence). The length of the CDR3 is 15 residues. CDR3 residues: CASSLSGQGAAEAFF. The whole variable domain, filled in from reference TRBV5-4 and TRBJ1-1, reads ETGVTQSPTHLIKTRGQQVTLRCSSQSGHNTVSWYQQALGQGPQFIFQYYREEENGRGNFPPRFSGLQFPNYSSELNVNALELDDSALYLCASSLSGQGAAEAFFGQGTRLTVV.

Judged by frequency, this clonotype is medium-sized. CDR3 region: CASGMGQPQHF. The chain employs TRBV10-3 and TRBJ1-5. Germline CDR1 ENHRY, CDR2 SYGVKD. CDR3 length: 11 amino acids.

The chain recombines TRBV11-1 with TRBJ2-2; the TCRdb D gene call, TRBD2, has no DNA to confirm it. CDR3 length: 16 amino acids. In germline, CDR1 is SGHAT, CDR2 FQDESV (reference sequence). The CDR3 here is CASSLGALAGSGELFF.

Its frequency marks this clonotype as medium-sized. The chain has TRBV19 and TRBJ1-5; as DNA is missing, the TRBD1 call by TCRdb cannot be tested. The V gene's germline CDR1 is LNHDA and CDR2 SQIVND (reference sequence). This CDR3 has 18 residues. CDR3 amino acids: CASSSYIPGGASNQPQHF.

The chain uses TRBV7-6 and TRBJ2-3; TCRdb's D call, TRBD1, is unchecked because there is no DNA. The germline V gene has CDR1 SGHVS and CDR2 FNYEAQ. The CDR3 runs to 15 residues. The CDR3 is CASSRAGGDTDTQYF.

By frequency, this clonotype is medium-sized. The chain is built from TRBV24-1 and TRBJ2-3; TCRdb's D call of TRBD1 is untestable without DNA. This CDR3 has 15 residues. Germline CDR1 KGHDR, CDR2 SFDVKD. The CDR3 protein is CATSDPKGGADTQYF.

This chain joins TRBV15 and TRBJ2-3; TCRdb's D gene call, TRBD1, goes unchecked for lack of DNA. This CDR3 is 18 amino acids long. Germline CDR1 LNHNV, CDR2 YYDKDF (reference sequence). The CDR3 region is CATSRASRGEKSTDTQYF.

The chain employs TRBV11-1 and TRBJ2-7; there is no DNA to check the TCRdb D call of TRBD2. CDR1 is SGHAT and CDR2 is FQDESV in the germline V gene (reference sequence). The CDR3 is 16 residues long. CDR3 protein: CASSRAGGNLAYEQYF. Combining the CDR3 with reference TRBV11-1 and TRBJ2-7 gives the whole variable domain EAEVAQSPRYKITEKSQAVAFWCDPISGHATLYWYRQILGQGPELLVQFQDESVVDDSQLPKDRFSAERLKGVDSTLKIQPAELGDSAMYLCASSRAGGNLAYEQYFGPGTRLTVT.

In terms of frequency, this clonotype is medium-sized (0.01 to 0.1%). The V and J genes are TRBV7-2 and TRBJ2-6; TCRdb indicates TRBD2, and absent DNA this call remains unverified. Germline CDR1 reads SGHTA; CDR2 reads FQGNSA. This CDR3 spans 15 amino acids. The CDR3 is CASSSGGVGANVLTF.

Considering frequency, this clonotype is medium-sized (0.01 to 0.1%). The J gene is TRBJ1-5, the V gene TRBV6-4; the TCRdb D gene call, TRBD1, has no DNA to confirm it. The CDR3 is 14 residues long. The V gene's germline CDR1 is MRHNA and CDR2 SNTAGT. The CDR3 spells CASSPTGENQPQHF.

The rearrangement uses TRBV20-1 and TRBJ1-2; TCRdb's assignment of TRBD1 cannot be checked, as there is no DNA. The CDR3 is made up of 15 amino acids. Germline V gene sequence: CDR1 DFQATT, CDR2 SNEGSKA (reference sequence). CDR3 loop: CSARRGTGGSYGYTF.

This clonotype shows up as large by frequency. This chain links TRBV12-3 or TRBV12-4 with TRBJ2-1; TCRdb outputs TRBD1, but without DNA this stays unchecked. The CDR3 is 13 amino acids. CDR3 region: CASTPGGIHEQFF.

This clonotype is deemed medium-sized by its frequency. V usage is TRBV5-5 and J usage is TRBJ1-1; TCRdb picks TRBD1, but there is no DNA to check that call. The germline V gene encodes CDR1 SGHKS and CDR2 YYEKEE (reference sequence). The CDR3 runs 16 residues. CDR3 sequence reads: CASSLLTGGLGTEAFF.

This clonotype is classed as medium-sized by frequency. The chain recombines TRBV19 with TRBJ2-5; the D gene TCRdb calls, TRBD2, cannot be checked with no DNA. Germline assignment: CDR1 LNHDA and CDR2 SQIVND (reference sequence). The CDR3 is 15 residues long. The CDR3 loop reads CASSIRVSGEETQYF.